This entry lists 23 T cell receptor beta chains sequenced from one sample in a study of blood T cells in healthy people across ages (dated by TCRdb to the mid-2010s). The receptor library was made with 5' RACE. This sample was sequenced with an Illumina HiSeq 2500. A second PCR of about 7 to 12 cycles was run with a J-beta primer mix and a sample-barcoded 5' primer. TCRdb's own reprocessing of the public reads used fastp at Q25 and MiXCR and kept productive beta chains. Records with the same CDR3 protein are collapsed into one entry carrying the most frequent genes and DNA. The sample records about 930,000 distinct CDR3 sequences, under 35% of which are singletons. The ten largest make up roughly 10% of the sample. The same data also contributed to another study, on T cells of mothers and their children.

Sequencing input: blood. These receptors were taken from a woman in her thirties or forties in good health.

Only a few counts were recorded for this clonotype. At one end the junction does not follow the germline gene, possibly because of a read error. The V and J genes are TRBV7-3 and TRBJ2-3; D unclear. The CDR3 spans 13 residues. CDR1 and CDR2 from the germline V gene are SGHTA and FQGTGA. The CDR3 DNA reads as TGTGCCAGCAGCCTAACAAACACAGATACGCAGTATTTT. Translation: CASSLTNTDTQYF.

The chain joins TRBV7-9 to TRBJ2-7; TRBD2 matches at 9 bases. This CDR3 is 17 amino acids long. Germline assignment: CDR1 SEHNR and CDR2 FQNEAQ (reference sequence). With 5 bases clipped from V and 12 bases from J, the junction kept 23 bases outside the gene matches. CDR3: CASSTWTSDGIQETRYF. CDR3 nucleotides: TGTGCCAGCAGCACGTGGACTAGCGACGGGATCCAAGAGACCCGGTACTTC.

V and J are TRBV28 and TRBJ2-5; no firm D call. The V end lost 5 bases, the J end lost 5 bases, and 18 bases lay between the germline ends. The CDR3 is made up of 15 amino acids. From germline, CDR1 is MDHEN and CDR2 SYDVKM. CDR3 nucleotides: TGTGCCAGCAGTCCAACCCCCGAGCGTACGGAGACCCAGTACTTC. Its translation is CASSPTPERTETQYF.

Details on this clonotype: This may be a read error, as it is one base from a much larger clone. The genes are TRBV11-1 and TRBJ2-1; maybe TRBD2 (6 bases). Germline CDR1 is SGHAT and CDR2 is FQDESV (reference sequence). V dropped 5 bases and J dropped 14 bases, with 19 bases sitting between them. This CDR3 comprises 13 residues. The CDR3 DNA is TGTGCCAGCAGCCCGAGGAGGGAGGACACGGAGTTCTTC. Its translation: CASSPRREDTEFF. The complete variable domain, with remaining parts taken from reference TRBV11-1 and TRBJ2-1, reads EAEVAQSPRYKITEKSQAVAFWCDPISGHATLYWYRQILGQGPELLVQFQDESVVDDSQLPKDRFSAERLKGVDSTLKIQPAELGDSAMYLCASSPRREDTEFFGPGTRLTVL.

In this sample, this clonotype turned up a few times. The V call is TRBV4-1, the J call TRBJ1-1; D not certain. Looked up from germline, CDR1 is MGHRA and CDR2 is YSYEKL. The CDR3 has 14 residues. V was trimmed by 6 bases and J by 4 bases, leaving 15 bases between them. This CDR3 reads CASSPNRGGTEAFF. CDR3 in DNA: TGCGCCAGCAGTCCCAATCGGGGTGGCACTGAAGCTTTCTTT.

The chain is built from TRBV5-1 and TRBJ1-4, with a possible D match to TRBD1 (5 bases). CDR1 SGHRS and CDR2 YFSETQ come from the germline V gene. Between the trimmed V and J ends, which lost 3 bases and 2 bases, there was a span of 14 bases. The CDR3 extends over 16 amino acids. Here the CDR3 DNA reads TGCGCCAGCAGCTGGACCTCAGGGCCTACTAATGAAAAACTGTTTTTT. As protein: CASSWTSGPTNEKLFF.

This clonotype was recorded many times. The V and J genes are TRBV6-1 and TRBJ1-2, with D maybe TRBD1 (5 bases). Germline values: CDR1 MNHNS, CDR2 SASEGT. Trimming left V 5 bases short and J 4 bases short, with 11 bases between. The CDR3 spans 13 residues. The CDR3 loop reads CASSPDSFYGYTF. The DNA for the CDR3 is TGTGCCAGCAGTCCCGACAGCTTCTATGGCTACACCTTC.

The chain carries TRBV2 and TRBJ1-2; D remains unclear. V was cut by 6 bases and J by 7 bases, with 15 bases left in between. This CDR3 contains 13 residues. Germline CDR1 SNHLY, CDR2 FYNNEI. This chain's CDR3 is CASRRTDLSGYTF. The DNA of the CDR3 is TGTGCCAGCAGAAGGACCGACCTCTCTGGCTACACCTTC. Using reference TRBV2 and TRBJ1-2 for the parts outside the CDR3, the full variable domain is EPEVTQTPSHQVTQMGQEVILRCVPISNHLYFYWYRQILGQKVEFLVSFYNNEISEKSEIFDDQFSVERPDGSNFTLKIRSTKLEDSAMYFCASRRTDLSGYTFGSGTRLTVV.

This clonotype was recorded many times. The V and J genes are TRBV20-1 and TRBJ2-7; 9 bases are shared with TRBD1. This CDR3 is built from 14 residues. Looked up from germline, CDR1 is DFQATT and CDR2 is SNEGSKA (reference sequence). The V segment lost 0 bases and the J segment 5 bases; nucleotides outside the gene matches: 5. CDR3 loop: CSARDWGTGNEQYF. CDR3 DNA: TGCAGTGCTAGAGATTGGGGGACAGGGAACGAGCAGTACTTC.

This clonotype was seen at least ten times. The J gene is TRBJ2-5, the V gene TRBV7-8; 7 bases agree with TRBD2. V was pared by 1 base and J by 1 base, with 6 bases of the junction left unmatched. The CDR3 sequence is 16 residues long. Germline V gene sequence: CDR1 SGHVS, CDR2 FQNEAQ. The CDR3 loop is CASSLGRGGSQETQYF. CDR3 coding DNA: TGTGCCAGCAGCTTAGGTCGGGGAGGGAGCCAAGAGACCCAGTACTTC.

This clonotype appeared once. The chain has TRBV21-1 and TRBJ1-1; no check of the table's D call, TRBD1, against the DNA was made. TRBV21-1 is designated a pseudogene. CDR3 length equals 17 residues. CDR3 region: CASSNMGGPRMNTEAFF. DNA for the CDR3: TGTGCCAGCAGCAATATGGGGGGGCCGCGGATGAACACTGAAGCTTTCTTT.

V usage is TRBV7-2 and J usage is TRBJ1-4; D not resolved. This CDR3 has 15 residues. In germline, CDR1 is SGHTA, CDR2 FQGNSA. The V and J ends lost 5 bases and 3 bases respectively, with 13 bases between them. CDR3 nucleotides: TGTGCCAGCAGCAAACAAAGTGGCCCTAATGAAAAACTGTTTTTT. This gives the protein CASSKQSGPNEKLFF.

The chain couples TRBV7-2 to TRBJ1-1, with a weak D call TRBD1 (5 bases). CDR3 length: 14 amino acids. Germline loops: CDR1 SGHTA, CDR2 FQGNSA. The V end lost 6 bases, the J end lost 5 bases, and 16 bases lay between the germline ends. For the CDR3, the DNA is TGTGCCAGCAGGGTACAGGAAGGTTCGACTGAAGCTTTCTTT. Its translation: CASRVQEGSTEAFF. Complete variable domain (other parts from reference TRBV7-2 and TRBJ1-1): GAGVSQSPSNKVTEKGKDVELRCDPISGHTALYWYRQSLGQGLEFLIYFQGNSAPDKSGLPSDRFSAERTGGSVSTLTIQRTQQEDSAVYLCASRVQEGSTEAFFGQGTRLTVV.

Only one count was recorded for this clonotype. The rearrangement links TRBV7-6 to TRBJ1-1; 7 nucleotides agree with TRBD1. Looked up from germline, CDR1 is SGHVS and CDR2 is FNYEAQ. V trimming: 5 bases; J trimming: 5 bases; junction bases outside the gene matches: 11. The CDR3 runs 15 residues. The CDR3 nucleotides read TGTGCCAGCAGCCTTAGGGGGCGGGAAGGGACTGAAGCTTTCTTT. Translation gives CASSLRGREGTEAFF.

This clonotype showed up just a few times. The chain uses TRBV5-1 and TRBJ1-1; TRBD1 matches at 11 bases. Germline V CDR1 and CDR2: SGHRS, YFSETQ. The CDR3 is 15 amino acids. V trimming: 5 bases; J trimming: 4 bases; junction bases outside the gene matches: 7. The DNA of the CDR3 is TGCGCCAGCAGTCCCGGGACAGGGGGAATCACTGAAGCTTTCTTT. Translation: CASSPGTGGITEAFF.

This clonotype was picked up a small number of times. This chain connects TRBV18 to TRBJ2-5; D is possibly TRBD1 or TRBD2 (5 bases each). There are 12 residues in the CDR3. V lost 5 bases, J lost 4 bases, and 8 bases lay in between. CDR1 is KGHSH, CDR2 LQKENI, per germline. CDR3 DNA sequence: TGTGCCAGCTCAGGGGACGTAGAGACCCAGTACTTC. It encodes CASSGDVETQYF.

The V call is TRBV28, the J call TRBJ2-1, with D perhaps matching TRBD1 or TRBD2 (5 bases each). This CDR3 is 15 amino acids long. CDR1 MDHEN and CDR2 SYDVKM come from the germline V gene. The V gene lost 4 bases and the J gene lost 5 bases, with 15 bases spanning the gap. The CDR3 DNA follows: TGTGCCAGCAGTTCCCCCCCGGGGCCGGACAATGAGCAGTTCTTC. Translation: CASSSPPGPDNEQFF.

There are a few counts of this clonotype. The J gene is TRBJ2-3, the V gene TRBV15, with 8 bases matching TRBD2. The junction had 12 bases not matched to a gene; V was cut back by 4 bases and J by 6 bases. CDR1 is LNHNV and CDR2 is YYDKDF in the germline V gene (reference sequence). The length of the CDR3 is 16 residues. CDR3 coding DNA: TGTGCCACCAGCAAACAGCGGGGGCGGGGGATGGATACGCAGTATTTT. It is translated as CATSKQRGRGMDTQYF.

This chain connects TRBV11-2 to TRBJ1-4; tentatively, D is TRBD1 (5 bases). The germline V gene has CDR1 SGHAT and CDR2 FQNNGV. The CDR3 is 13 amino acids. Deletions cut 5 bases from V and 4 bases from J, with 8 bases between. The chain's CDR3 is CASSQGVNEKLFF. CDR3 bases: TGTGCCAGCAGCCAAGGGGTTAATGAAAAACTGTTTTTT.

J is TRBJ2-3 and V is TRBV7-3; D remains ambiguous. Trimming cost V 3 bases and J 1 base, with 8 bases left between them. The CDR3 runs to 14 residues. Germline loops: CDR1 SGHTA, CDR2 FQGTGA. CDR3 bases: TGTGCCAGCAGCTTGTTTCCGGGCACAGATACGCAGTATTTT. It yields the protein CASSLFPGTDTQYF.

On this clonotype: A junction boundary mismatches the germline segment, possibly from a read error. V and J are TRBV20-1 and TRBJ1-2; D is ambiguous. Germline V gene lookup returns CDR1 DFQATT and CDR2 SNEGSKA (reference sequence). The CDR3 has 15 amino acids. CDR3 nucleotide sequence: TGCAGAGCTAGAGATCTAAGCTCCGGCCCCTATGGCTACACCTTC. Residues: CRARDLSSGPYGYTF.

Only a few counts were recorded for this clonotype. The gene calls are TRBV28 and TRBJ1-6; D not resolved. This CDR3 spans 15 amino acids. Deletions cut 7 bases from V and 3 bases from J, with 13 bases between. Germline-derived CDR1 and CDR2 are MDHEN and SYDVKM. CDR3 protein: CASKSWYDYNSPLHF. CDR3 DNA sequence: TGTGCCAGCAAATCATGGTATGACTATAATTCACCCCTCCACTTT.

The J gene is TRBJ2-1, the V gene TRBV13; D is uncertain. The V and J ends lost 4 bases and 4 bases respectively, with 23 bases between them. This CDR3 is 18 amino acids long. The germline V gene encodes CDR1 PRHDT and CDR2 FYEKMQ (reference sequence). CDR3 protein: CASSSAPFRATAYNEQFF. The CDR3 DNA sequence: TGTGCCAGCAGCTCCGCGCCGTTTAGAGCTACAGCATACAATGAGCAGTTCTTC.